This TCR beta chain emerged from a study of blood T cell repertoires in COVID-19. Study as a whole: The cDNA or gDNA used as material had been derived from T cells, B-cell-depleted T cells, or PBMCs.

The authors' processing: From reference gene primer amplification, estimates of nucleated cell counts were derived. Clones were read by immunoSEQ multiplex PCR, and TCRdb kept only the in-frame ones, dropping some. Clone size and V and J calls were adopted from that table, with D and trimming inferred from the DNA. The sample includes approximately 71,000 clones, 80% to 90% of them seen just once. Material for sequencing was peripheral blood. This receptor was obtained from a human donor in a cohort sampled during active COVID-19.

CDR3 in DNA: TGTGCCAGCAGCGACTTTGACACCACAGATACGCAGTATTTT. Translation gives CASSDFDTTDTQYF. The chain employs TRBV9 and TRBJ2-3; no firm D call. CDR3 size: 14 residues. Germline V lookup: CDR1 SGDLS, CDR2 YYNGEE. Trimming pared 3 bases from V and 2 bases from J, leaving 10 bases between.